This T cell receptor beta chain was captured in a study of cytomegalovirus exposure and HLA in healthy donors. TCRdb's copy holds only in-frame clones and misses some; the assay was immunoSEQ multiplex PCR. The sample lists 150,000 to 250,000 clones, around 84% occurring once. The germline V gene has CDR1 SGHAT and CDR2 FQNNGV. The length of the CDR3 is 14 residues. V dropped 5 bases and J dropped 4 bases, with 14 bases sitting between them. The specimen was PBMCs. The receptor's source is a woman in her twenties or thirties in good health and CMV-seropositive. The chain recombines TRBV11-2 with TRBJ1-2, with a possible D match to TRBD1 (5 bases). The CDR3 here is CASSHPQGFYGYTF. The CDR3 DNA is TGTGCCAGCAGCCACCCCCAGGGATTCTATGGCTACACCTTC.